Listed here are 8 T cell receptor beta chains from one sample, sequenced in a study of early T cells in non-severe SARS-CoV-2 infection. TCRdb reprocessed the 5' RACE reads via MiXCR and lists one record per CDR3 protein. The profile shows approximately 32,000 distinct CDR3 sequences, roughly 7.2% of them singletons. Sequencing input: whole blood. These receptors were obtained from an adult who was a healthcare worker with PCR-confirmed SARS-CoV-2 infection or an uninfected control (not recorded which).

This clonotype was counted many times. The chain joins TRBV7-2 to TRBJ2-1; no firm D call. V lost 0 bases to trimming and J lost 9 bases, with 9 bases between them. The germline CDR1 and CDR2 sequences are SGHTA and FQGNSA. The CDR3 has 13 residues. The CDR3 bases are TGTGCCAGCAGCTTAGCACAGTACGGTGAGCAGTTCTTC. It yields the protein CASSLAQYGEQFF.

This clonotype was seen ten or more times. V gene TRBV9 combines with J gene TRBJ2-5, with 9 bases fitting TRBD2. The CDR3 has 14 amino acids. V was pared by 0 bases and J by 3 bases, with 0 bases of the junction left unmatched. Per the germline V gene, CDR1 is SGDLS and CDR2 is YYNGEE. The CDR3 protein is CASSVGLAEETQYF. CDR3 in DNA: TGTGCCAGCAGCGTAGGACTAGCGGAAGAGACCCAGTACTTC.

Many counts were recorded for this clonotype. This sequence joins TRBV24-1 and TRBJ2-1; 14 positions agree with TRBD2. The CDR3 is 17 amino acids. Germline CDR1 is KGHDR and CDR2 is SFDVKD. With 4 bases clipped from V and 8 bases from J, the junction kept 9 bases outside the gene matches. The CDR3 nucleotides are TGTGCCACCAGTGAAACCGGGACTAGCGGGAGTAAGGATGAGCAGTTCTTC. Protein: CATSETGTSGSKDEQFF.

The chain couples TRBV15 to TRBJ2-5; TRBD2 is a possible D gene (7 bases). CDR1 is LNHNV and CDR2 is YYDKDF in the germline V gene (reference sequence). Trimming left V 4 bases short and J 4 bases short, with 13 bases between. The CDR3 extends over 14 amino acids. The DNA for the CDR3 is TGTGCCACCAGCAAAGGGGGGGCCGCAGAGACCCAGTACTTC. Translating gives CATSKGGAAETQYF.

The sample holds many counts of this clonotype. This chain links TRBV3-1 with TRBJ2-1; D unclear. Trimming took off 4 bases at V and 8 bases at J, with 9 bases between the two ends. CDR1 is LGHDT, CDR2 YNNKEL, per germline (reference sequence). The CDR3 consists of 12 residues. The CDR3 sequence: CASSPGSYEQFF. The CDR3 DNA sequence: TGTGCCAGCAGCCCTGGAAGTTATGAGCAGTTCTTC.

This clonotype was seen repeatedly, ten times or more. The chain carries TRBV5-1 and TRBJ1-3, with 8 bases identical to TRBD1. This CDR3 is built from 16 residues. Germline V CDR1 and CDR2: SGHRS, YFSETQ. With V trimmed by 7 bases and J by 0 bases, 9 bases remained unmatched. CDR3 sequence reads: CASSRQGQDSGNTIYF. CDR3 coding DNA: TGCGCCAGCTCGCGACAGGGACAGGACTCTGGAAACACCATATATTTT.

This clonotype was seen at least ten times. The rearrangement uses TRBV24-1 and TRBJ2-2; D is unresolved. The CDR3 has 14 residues. The germline gives CDR1 KGHDR, CDR2 SFDVKD. The V end lost 6 bases, the J end lost 0 bases, and 7 bases lay between the germline ends. The CDR3 sequence: CATSRHSNTGELFF. The CDR3 coding sequence is TGTGCCACCAGTCGACATTCGAACACCGGGGAGCTGTTTTTT.

This clonotype was picked up many times. CDR3 protein: CASSKGGLLYYEQYF. CDR3 sequence (DNA): TGTGCCAGCAGCAAGGGTGGACTACTCTACTACGAGCAGTACTTC. V is TRBV7-9 and J is TRBJ2-7; weak D call: TRBD2 (6 bases). Germline CDR1 and CDR2: SEHNR and FQNEAQ (reference sequence). The CDR3 runs to 15 residues. Trimming removed 5 bases at V and 3 bases at J, with 17 bases between.